This T cell receptor beta chain was identified during a study of cytomegalovirus exposure and HLA in healthy donors. Regarding the study as a whole: The classifier was said to identify cytomegalovirus status with high specificity and sensitivity.

On this clone: Its matching antigen is unknown.

Both 60 Vbeta primers and 13 Jbeta primers went into the PCR. The repertoire was sequenced with immunoSEQ multiplex PCR; TCRdb's copy has only in-frame clones and lacks some. The table includes 110,000 or so clones, about 64% detected once. The receptor was derived from a man between 18 and 35 years old in good health and CMV-seropositive. The sequencing sample was made of PBMCs.

In DNA form, the CDR3 reads TGTGCCAGCAGCTTCTCCCTAGTGAACACTGAAGCTTTCTTT. As protein: CASSFSLVNTEAFF. This rearrangement joins TRBV5-4 to TRBJ1-1; the D is unclear. CDR3 size: 14 residues. Trimming removed 2 bases from V and 0 bases from J, with 8 bases in between. Germline V gene data show CDR1 as SGHNT and CDR2 as YYREEE (reference sequence).